This entry is about one TCR beta chain. Its antigen is unknown. No base-level quality is on record; no much larger clone is a single base apart. These data originate in a study of blood T cell repertoires in COVID-19 (dated by TCRdb to 2019 to 2021). For the study in its entirety: Samples covering the acute and convalescent phases of COVID-19 were provided by collaborators in the United States, Italy and Spain. The prospective study material was composed of cDNA or gDNA derived from T cells, B-cell-depleted T cells, or PBMCs. The dataset comprised deeply sampled blood TCRbeta repertoires from subjects exposed to, actively infected with, or recovered from COVID-19. The repertoires were released in a freely available public database intended as a resource for research on the immune response to SARS-CoV-2. Samples were obtained from the ongoing ImmuneRACE study (first 160 participants) and from over 1,000 subjects provided by 6 global collaborators. A de-identified subject ID, COVID-19 status, age in years and sex were almost always included in the sample metadata. HLA class I and class II types, where available, came from metadata supplied by the sample provider rather than from assay-based typing.

Results the study describes overall, beyond this receptor: The quantity of clinical and demographic metadata differed by source and by participant and was supplied without curation.

Participants in the prospective study were aged about 18 to 89 years, lived in approximately 26 United States geographic areas, and enrolled through a virtual design. Cohort assignment in the prospective study relied on participant-reported clinical history from a screening survey and a study questionnaire. For ImmuneRACE Cohort 3, a participant was defined as recovered based on two consecutive negative NP/OP PCR tests, clearance by a healthcare professional, or resolution of symptoms. In the prospective study, whole blood, serum and a nasopharyngeal or oropharyngeal swab were collected from each participant by mobile phlebotomists. Additional blood draws and questionnaires over a 2-month period could optionally be provided by prospective study participants. Blood samples from the prospective study were shipped frozen or at room temperature prior to DNA extraction. The immunoSEQ Assay, a bias-controlled multiplex PCR, was used to amplify TCRbeta CDR3 regions from genomic DNA. In the paper's pipeline: The number of nucleated cells in each sample was estimated from the amplification of reference gene primers within the assay. To quantify the absolute abundance of each unique TCRbeta CDR3 rearrangement, sequence reads were collapsed and filtered. For each sample, productive Simpson clonality was calculated by taking the square root of Simpson's diversity index across productive rearrangements. TCRdb carries this immuneACCESS record with in-frame sequences only. Its versions omit some clonotypes, under half of them owing to an unresolved V gene in the studies checked, with the rest unexplained. Clone size and the V and J calls come from that table; the DNA yielded D and trimming. The table for this sample lists some 97,000 clones; roughly 85% of them were counted only once. The ten top clones hold roughly 3% of the sample.

CDR1 and CDR2 are read off the germline V gene as SGDLS and YYNGEE. From V the trimming removes 4 bases and from J it removes 4 bases, while the gene matches leave 4 bases of the junction unaccounted for. The CDR3 measures 13 amino acids from cysteine to phenylalanine. The retained sequence is limited to the CDR3, 39 bases, with the frame set at the first base. The sequenced sample was PBMCs or T cells enriched from blood (not recorded which). The TCR sequence derives from a woman aged 50 to 60 who had recovered from COVID-19. The rearranged segments are TRBV9 and TRBJ2-7; the central 8 bases match TRBD1. The CDR3 protein: CASSNGQGYEQYF. DNA sequence: TGTGCCAGCAGCAACGGACAGGGTTACGAGCAGTACTTC.